The T cell receptor beta chain described here comes from a study of cytomegalovirus exposure and HLA in healthy donors (dated by TCRdb to 2017 to 2019). Regarding the study in general: An earlier analysis of some 600 of the donors reported 250 to 300 Gb of sequence data and 117 million unique TCR beta sequences obtained from roughly 170 million T cells. An early release that covered roughly 600 HLA-typed donors contained approximately 300 gigabases of sequencing data and some 87 million unique TCR sequences. Of the 300 to 400 genotyped donors, about 80% fell in the genetic ancestry cluster associated with self-reported Caucasian donors. The aim of the study was to test whether cataloging public T cell receptors could identify signatures of past pathogen exposure. Using immunosequencing, the study profiled T cell repertoires from 500 to 800 subjects and related those repertoires to cytomegalovirus serostatus. In addition to the first cohort of 500 to 850 subjects, a separate validation cohort of under 150 different subjects was used. To predict cytomegalovirus infection status, the study brought together high-throughput TCR immunosequencing, statistical association of individual TCRs with disease status, and machine learning. To study patterns of TCR occurrence, a later analysis re-analyzed previously published TCR beta repertoires from just over 650 donors and added high-resolution HLA genotyping. Rather than using new phenotypic data, the later analysis identified candidate immune exposures from TCR beta sequences and from how often those sequences occurred across donors. An earlier analysis of approximately 500 of the donors applied high-throughput TCR beta sequencing to assess whether each TCR beta V gene segment acted as functional or pseudogenic. Donor age, sex, ethnicity and CMV serostatus were compiled together with the repertoire data. A later genetic analysis took genome-wide SNP genotypes for about 55% of the 666 donors and used that subset as a discovery cohort. Every discovery cohort repertoire had been produced on one sequencing platform. Both class I and class II loci were covered by HLA typing, at four-digit resolution. The number of donors typed differed by locus, with about 629-630 for A, B, C, DRB1 and DQB1, roughly 550 for DQA1, some 570 for DPA1, and roughly 450 for DPB1. Four or five DR-DQ haplotypes were handled as single units for association and clustering because linkage in the cohort was strong. Among a few hundred genotyped donors of the cohort, an average of about 240,000 unique TCR beta nucleotide sequences were sequenced per donor, roughly 18% of them non-productive. What the study reported, not specific to this receptor: In a later analysis, HLA-associated TCR beta chains showed more clonal expansion and lower generation probabilities than non-associated chains that were equally common. A later analysis associated around 16,000 TCR beta sequences with specific HLA alleles at a false discovery rate of 0.05. In this cohort, only TCR beta chains were sequenced, and detectable features were limited by the absence of alpha or paired-chain data. Correlated functional status among segregating V segments might reflect linkage disequilibrium, but an unknown experimental factor could not be ruled out. For the cohort, immune exposure information was limited to CMV serostatus. A further reported finding was that TCR beta sequences accurately predicted the HLA-A and HLA-B alleles for most subjects in the first cohort. V-gene and J-gene trimming of TCR beta chains was associated with a missense DCLRE1C variant in a later genetic analysis, and the association was replicated in an independent cohort. In vitro tests confirmed that a few of the cytomegalovirus-associated TCR beta chains recognize cytomegalovirus antigens. According to a later genetic analysis, donors in an Asian-associated ancestry cluster had fewer N-insertions in productive TCRs than the approximately 650-donor mean. A cluster of highly shared sequence variants was judged likely to represent a technical artifact of the sequencing pipeline. In a later analysis, the rate of TCR association differed among HLA loci, with DRB1 alleles having the most associated TCRs and HLA-C alleles having the fewest. According to the authors, the approach could potentially be generalized to other disease states and immunological phenotypes. Some IMGT-functional V segments, including TRBV6-2 and TRBV6-3, could not be told apart with the 87-base-pair reads, so those segments were excluded. The presence/absence analyses assumed that sequencing depth was roughly uniform across donors, and that assumption may not be true. In an earlier analysis of 587 of the donors, most TCR beta V segments appeared in productive rearrangements about 87% or about 30% of the time, broadly matching IMGT annotations. Cytomegalovirus status was reported to be diagnosed by the classifier with high specificity and sensitivity in both the original and validation cohorts. According to a later analysis, most CMV-associated TCR beta chains appeared to be HLA-restricted, and the HLA associations seemed to be driven largely by CMV exposure. Roughly 17 rarely observed V segments, including chromosome 9 orphons, were excluded from the earlier analysis of several hundred of the donors because counts were too low. When HLA alleles, especially DR and DQ, strongly co-occurred, attributing TCR associations to individual alleles was difficult. Several of the top co-occurrence clusters appeared to be linked to parvovirus B19, influenza, CMV and Epstein-Barr virus, according to a later analysis. The study gave a list of about 150 TCR beta chains associated with cytomegalovirus. Most TCR sequences were seen in very few donors, while some public TCRs were found in many individuals. HLA typing was unavailable for some donors at each locus, so association tests used only the typed subset.

V is pruned by 4 bases and J by 5 bases, leaving 10 bases of the junction without a gene match. Taken from the germline V gene, the CDR1 and CDR2 loops are MGHRA and YSYEKL. The cysteine opens and the phenylalanine closes a CDR3 of 15 amino acids. The DNA shown is the 45-base CDR3, in frame from base 1. Library method: the immunoSEQ multiplex PCR assay. For the multiplex PCR, a mixture combining 60 forward primers for TCR Vbeta segments and 13 reverse primers for TCR Jbeta segments was used. The CDR3 region of rearranged TCR beta genes was amplified from genomic DNA by a multiplex PCR assay. The Illumina HiSeq System was used to sequence the amplified TCR beta libraries as 87-base-pair reads. Processing in the source paper ran as follows. Across the 666 repertoires, a later analysis counted approximately 83 million unique TCR beta chains, around 10 million of which were shared by at least two donors. Raw reads were error-corrected and collapsed into unique sequences with a nearest-neighbor algorithm that merged closely related sequences to remove PCR and sequencing errors. CDR3 sequences were aligned to IMGT reference sequences to assign V, D and J gene segments. For a sequence to be retained, a match of at least six nucleotides to both a V gene segment and a J gene segment was required. Rearrangements were called productive when the CDR3 lacked stop codons and stayed in frame with V and J; all others were non-productive. Following IMGT convention, CDR3 was defined as the stretch from the second conserved V-encoded cysteine up to the conserved J-encoded phenylalanine. The earlier analysis of some 550 of the donors excluded any sequence lacking an unambiguous match to a single V gene segment. In an earlier analysis of about 590 of the donors, a V segment was called functional when productive rearrangements were above 56.7%, and segregating when the standard deviation between donors exceeded 5%. To diagnose cytomegalovirus status from the catalog of TCR beta chain sequences, a statistical classification framework was built. A later analysis assigned V and J genes by comparing TCR nucleotide sequences with IMGT/GENE-DB human TR gene sequences. The TCRdist pipeline was used in a later analysis to assign CDR3 sequences and most-parsimonious VDJ recombination scenarios. In a later analysis, every TCR beta chain was defined by the combination of its CDR3 amino acid sequence and its V-gene family, and reads without a unique V-gene family were dropped. A later analysis removed 550 to 700 highly shared, low-generation-probability nucleotide sequences to deal with suspected cross-contamination and a sequencing artifact. In a later analysis, a clonal expansion index for each public chain was calculated from normalized within-repertoire ranks of inferred template counts. Generation probabilities in a later analysis came from a VDJ recombination model fitted to out-of-frame rearrangements, and those results were checked against IGoR. In a later analysis, TCR-TCR, TCR-HLA and TCR-CMV co-occurrence was scored with hypergeometric tests, and a repertoire-size bias correction was applied to TCR pairs. A later analysis estimated false discovery rates by permuting HLA or CMV assignments 20 times. In a later analysis, co-occurring TCRs were grouped using DBSCAN, and TCRdist sequence similarity was added for clustering within HLA-allele-positive subsets. For co-occurrence clustering, repertoires with fewer than 30,000 or more than 120,000 public chains were excluded, along with roughly five repertoires with anomalous nucleotide sharing. TCRdb limited this immuneACCESS table to in-frame rearrangements with V and J called. A share of clones is missing; checked studies link under half to unresolved V genes, and the rest is unexplained. V and J calls plus clone size are reproduced from that table; the DNA served to infer D and trimming. The sample table lists 120,000 or so clones, under 90% of them with a count of one. About 3.5% of the sample goes to the ten largest clones.

To note about this clone: The antigen this receptor binds is unknown. One base away there is no much larger clone; base qualities are not given.

The cohort consisted of some 730 healthy bone marrow donors. Cohort members were all nominally healthy when sampled, although unrecorded immune exposures were likely present. The donor tested CMV seropositive, placing the donor among the roughly 270 seropositive members of the cohort. Each donor provided a peripheral blood sample, and peripheral blood mononuclear cells were used for TCR beta sequencing. The Qiagen DNeasy Blood Extraction Kit was used to extract genomic DNA from the blood cell samples. The chain joins TRBV4-1 to TRBJ2-5; 7 bases in the junction line up with TRBD1. The TCR originated in a woman between 40 and 55 years old in good health and CMV-seropositive. Sequenced material: PBMCs. The CDR3 protein sequence reads: CASSPRQGPTETQYF. The nucleotide sequence reads as follows: TGCGCCAGCAGCCCCCGACAGGGACCAACCGAGACCCAGTACTTC.